The 3 T cell receptor beta chains given below trace back to one sample, sequenced in a study of blood T cell repertoires in COVID-19 (dated by TCRdb to the early 2020s). Library prep was done by the immunoSEQ multiplex PCR assay. TCRdb obtained this table from immuneACCESS and retained in-frame rearrangements with V and J assigned. These tables miss some clones; where compared with another copy, unresolved V genes account for less than half of the shortfall, and the remainder is unexplained. This sample is represented by approximately 200,000 clones; roughly 84% of them were singletons. The ten largest clones add up to roughly 4.6% of the sample. The sequencing input was peripheral blood. The origin of the receptors is a woman aged 55 to 70 who had recovered from COVID-19.

The V and J genes are TRBV9 and TRBJ1-2; 12 bases line up with TRBD1. V was clipped by 0 bases and J by 7 bases; unmatched bases: 10. The CDR3 covers 17 residues. CDR1 and CDR2 from the germline V gene are SGDLS and YYNGEE. CDR3 in DNA: TGTGCCAGCAGCGTAGGATCCCCGGGACAGGGGGCAGGTGGCTACACCTTC. Its translation is CASSVGSPGQGAGGYTF.

The chain links TRBV7-3 to TRBJ2-1; TRBD1 matches 7 bases. This CDR3 is built from 14 residues. Germline loops: CDR1 SGHTA, CDR2 FQGTGA. V trimming: 5 bases; J trimming: 7 bases; junction bases outside the gene matches: 8. The CDR3 is CASSPPGQTNEQFF. The CDR3 coding sequence is TGTGCCAGCAGCCCCCCGGGACAGACAAATGAGCAGTTCTTC. Looking up the rest from reference TRBV7-3 and TRBJ2-1 gives the full variable domain: GAGVSQTPSNKVTEKGKYVELRCDPISGHTALYWYRQSLGQGPEFLIYFQGTGAADDSGLPNDRFFAVRPEGSVSTLKIQRTERGDSAVYLCASSPPGQTNEQFFGPGTRLTVL.

In nucleotides, the CDR3 is TGCGCCAGCAGCGCCAGACAGGGGAGGTACGAGCAGTACTTC. Amino acids: CASSARQGRYEQYF. This chain connects TRBV5-1 to TRBJ2-7; 8 bases are a match to TRBD1. The CDR3 covers 14 residues. J was trimmed by 4 bases and V by 4 bases; bases with no gene match: 7. Germline V CDR1 and CDR2: SGHRS, YFSETQ. Combining the CDR3 with reference TRBV5-1 and TRBJ2-7 gives the whole variable domain KAGVTQTPRYLIKTRGQQVTLSCSPISGHRSVSWYQQTPGQGLQFLFEYFSETQRNKGNFPGRFSGRQFSNSRSEMNVSTLELGDSALYLCASSARQGRYEQYFGPGTRLTVT.